The T cell receptor (beta chain) described here comes from a study of T cells in localized non-small cell lung cancer. As to this clone: Its antigen is not known.

Study-wide findings and caveats: Measurement of T cell clonality placed uninvolved adjacent lung highest, above the level in tumor. In adjacent lung appeared a median about 58 of the top 100 tumor clones. Only one tumor region was sequenced, so heterogeneity remains possible.

TCRdb keeps only in-frame clones here, not all; method: immunoSEQ multiplex PCR. The sample has about 70,000 clones; 86% are singletons. Deletions cut 7 bases from V and 4 bases from J, with 17 bases between. Germline-derived CDR1 and CDR2 are MNHEY and SVGAGI. The CDR3 contains 15 residues. Specimen: peripheral blood, collected before any cancer treatment. This clonotype originated in a male donor older than 55 with stage III squamous cell lung carcinoma. The chain couples TRBV6-5 to TRBJ1-5; a weak D match, TRBD1 (5 bases). CDR3 amino acids: CASTPQGSTNQPQHF. Written as DNA, the CDR3 is TGTGCCAGCACCCCCCAGGGTTCGACTAATCAGCCCCAGCATTTT.